This T cell receptor (beta chain) appears in the sequencing data of a study of blood T cell repertoires in COVID-19. Study information: PBMCs, B-cell-depleted T cells, or T cells were the source of the cDNA or gDNA that made up the material.

Study processing details: Amplification of reference gene primers provided the estimated nucleated cell counts. Using immunoSEQ multiplex PCR, the repertoire was profiled, and TCRdb retains in-frame clones only, with some absent. V, J and clone size are those of that table, while D and trimming were read from the DNA. The sample includes approximately 240,000 clones, nearly 90% of them seen just once. The TCR was taken from a woman in her late teens or twenties who had recovered from COVID-19. The sequenced material came from peripheral blood.

CDR3 sequence: CAISDGVSNQPQHF. The CDR3 nucleotides are TGTGCCATCAGTGACGGGGTTAGCAATCAGCCCCAGCATTTT. The chain couples TRBV10-3 to TRBJ1-5; D unresolved. Germline values: CDR1 ENHRY, CDR2 SYGVKD. There are 14 residues in the CDR3. V was clipped by 3 bases and J by 0 bases, with 6 bases between them.